This TCR beta chain was found in a study of blood T cell repertoires in COVID-19. This CDR3 region has 13 residues. Germline V gene data show CDR1 as GTSNPN and CDR2 as SVGIG (reference sequence). V gave up 1 base and J gave up 5 bases, with 8 bases separating them. Per the original methods: Reference gene primer amplification yielded estimated nucleated cell counts. Measured with immunoSEQ multiplex PCR; TCRdb has only the in-frame clones, and not every one. V and J calls and clone size are given by that table; D and trimming were obtained from the DNA. The sample lists fewer than 110,000 clones; roughly nine tenths were seen once. A single count supports this clone.

This chain connects TRBV30 to TRBJ1-4, with D perhaps TRBD1 (6 bases). The sample taken for sequencing was peripheral blood. This receptor was identified in a man over 45 with acute or convalescent COVID-19. CDR3 protein: CAWSGGLNEKLFF. The CDR3 nucleotides are TGTGCCTGGAGTGGGGGGCTGAATGAAAAACTGTTTTTT.